This TCR beta chain appears in the sequencing data of a study of cytomegalovirus exposure and HLA in healthy donors. Study-wide results and caveats: Relative to the roughly 690-donor mean, N-insertions were reportedly fewer in an Asian-associated ancestry cluster in a later analysis. Later work showed greater clonal expansion in HLA-associated TCR beta chains than in equally common others. Within a later analysis, the majority of CMV-associated TCR beta chains appeared HLA-restricted. One cluster of highly shared sequence variants probably arose as a sequencing artifact.

The PCR contained 60 Vbeta and 13 Jbeta primers. The method was immunoSEQ multiplex PCR; TCRdb's version includes in-frame clones alone and lacks a portion of them. This sample has roughly 71,000 clones, with roughly 80% found just once. This CDR3 comprises 14 residues. Germline V CDR1 and CDR2: SGHRS, YFSETQ. Trimming stripped 3 bases from V and 7 bases from J, with 11 bases between. This clone has just one count. Its antigen is as yet unknown. This TCR came from a girl between 5 and 17 years old in good health and CMV-seropositive. The chain combines TRBV5-1 with TRBJ1-6, with a weak D call TRBD1 (6 bases). Source material: PBMCs. Here the CDR3 DNA reads TGCGCCAGCAGCTGGGGACAAGAGAATTCACCCCTCCACTTT. This codes for CASSWGQENSPLHF. The variable domain in full, completed from reference TRBV5-1 and TRBJ1-6, reads KAGVTQTPRYLIKTRGQQVTLSCSPISGHRSVSWYQQTPGQGLQFLFEYFSETQRNKGNFPGRFSGRQFSNSRSEMNVSTLELGDSALYLCASSWGQENSPLHFGNGTRLTVT.